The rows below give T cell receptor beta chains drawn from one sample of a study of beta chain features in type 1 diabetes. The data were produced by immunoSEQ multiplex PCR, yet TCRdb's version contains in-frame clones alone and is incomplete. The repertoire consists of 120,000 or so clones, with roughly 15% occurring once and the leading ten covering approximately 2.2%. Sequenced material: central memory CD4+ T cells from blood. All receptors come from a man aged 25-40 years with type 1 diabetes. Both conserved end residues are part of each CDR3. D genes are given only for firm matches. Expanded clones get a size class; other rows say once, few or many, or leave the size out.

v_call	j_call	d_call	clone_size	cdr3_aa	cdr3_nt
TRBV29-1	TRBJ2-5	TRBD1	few	CSVSRQGAGETQYF	TGCAGCGTTAGCAGACAGGGGGCAGGGGAGACCCAGTACTTC
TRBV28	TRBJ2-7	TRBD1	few	CASSRSITGGGEQYF	TGTGCCAGCAGTCGTTCGATTACAGGGGGCGGCGAGCAGTACTTC
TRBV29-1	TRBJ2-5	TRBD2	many	CSVPGLAGFRETQYF	TGCAGCGTGCCGGGGCTAGCGGGGTTTCGGGAGACCCAGTACTTC
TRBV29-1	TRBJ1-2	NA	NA	CSVGVGQGYTF	TGCAGCGTTGGGGTTGGGCAAGGCTACACCTTC
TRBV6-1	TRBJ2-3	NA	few	CASKSGTSTDTQYF	TGTGCCAGCAAATCCGGGACTAGCACAGATACGCAGTATTTT
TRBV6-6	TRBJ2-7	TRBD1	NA	CASTTVQGVYEQYF	TGTGCCAGCACCACAGTACAGGGGGTATACGAGCAGTACTTC
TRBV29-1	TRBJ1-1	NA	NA	CSVQDGEMNTEAFF	TGCAGCGTTCAGGATGGAGAGATGAACACTGAAGCTTTCTTT
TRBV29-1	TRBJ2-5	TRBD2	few	CSVPGLAMQETQYF	TGCAGCGTTCCGGGACTAGCTATGCAAGAGACCCAGTACTTC
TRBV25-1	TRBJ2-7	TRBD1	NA	CASTGQSKFYEQYF	TGTGCCAGCACGGGACAGAGTAAATTCTACGAGCAGTACTTC
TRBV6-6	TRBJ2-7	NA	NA	CASSYPQATGSEQYF	TGTGCCAGCAGTTACCCGCAGGCTACGGGGTCCGAGCAGTACTTC
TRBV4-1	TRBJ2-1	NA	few	CASSQGTFNEQFF	TGCGCCAGCAGCCAAGGTACGTTCAATGAGCAGTTCTTC
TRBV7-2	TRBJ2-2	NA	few	CASSLKGLQNGELFF	TGTGCCAGCAGCTTAAAGGGGCTCCAGAACGGGGAGCTGTTTTTT
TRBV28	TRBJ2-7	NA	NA	CASSFPQGTAYEQYF	TGTGCCAGCAGTTTTCCGCAGGGGACGGCCTACGAGCAGTACTTC
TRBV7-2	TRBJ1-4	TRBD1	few	CASTASTGINEKLFF	TGTGCCAGCACCGCCTCGACAGGGATTAATGAAAAACTGTTTTTT
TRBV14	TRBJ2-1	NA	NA	CASSQPGHLDNEQFF	TGTGCCAGCAGCCAACCGGGACACCTGGACAATGAGCAGTTCTTC
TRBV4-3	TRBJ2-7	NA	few	CASSQVRGQPYEQYF	TGCGCCAGCAGCCAAGTCAGAGGACAGCCCTACGAGCAGTACTTC
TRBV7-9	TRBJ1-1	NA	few	CASSFSRNTEAFF	TGTGCCAGCAGCTTCTCGCGGAACACTGAAGCTTTCTTT
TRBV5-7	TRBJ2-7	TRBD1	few	CASITGTGVYEQYF	TGTGCCAGCATAACCGGGACAGGGGTCTACGAGCAGTACTTC
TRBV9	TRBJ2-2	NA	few	CASRSRENTGELFF	TGTGCCAGCCGCTCCAGGGAGAACACCGGGGAGCTGTTTTTT
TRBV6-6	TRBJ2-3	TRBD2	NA	CASRSSGAGTDTQYF	TGTGCCAGCAGGTCTAGCGGGGCAGGCACAGATACGCAGTATTTT
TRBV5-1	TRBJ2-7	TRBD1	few	CASSLRDRVSEQYF	TGCGCCAGCAGCTTGAGAGACAGGGTTTCCGAGCAGTACTTC
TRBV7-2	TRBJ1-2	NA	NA	CASSFWDTSNYGYTF	TGTGCCAGCAGCTTCTGGGACACATCTAACTATGGCTACACCTTC
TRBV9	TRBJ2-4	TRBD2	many	CASSPTSGLAKNIQYF	TGTGCCAGCAGCCCGACTAGCGGACTAGCCAAAAACATTCAGTACTTC
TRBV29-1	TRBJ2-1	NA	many	CSVDQTAEQFF	TGCAGCGTTGATCAGACGGCTGAGCAGTTCTTC
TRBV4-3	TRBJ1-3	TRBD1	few	CASSLTGNTGNTIYF	TGCGCCAGCAGCCTGACAGGGAATACTGGAAACACCATATATTTT
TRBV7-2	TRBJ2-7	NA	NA	CASSQRTLSSYEQYF	TGTGCCAGCAGCCAACGGACGTTGAGCTCCTACGAGCAGTACTTC
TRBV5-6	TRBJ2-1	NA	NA	CASSRAGTSNEQFF	TGTGCCAGCAGTAGGGCCGGGACCTCGAATGAGCAGTTCTTC
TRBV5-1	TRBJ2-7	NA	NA	CASSLEGAGYEQYF	TGCGCCAGCAGCTTGGAGGGAGCCGGCTACGAGCAGTACTTC
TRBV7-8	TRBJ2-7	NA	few	CASSSLVSSSWEQYF	TGTGCCAGCAGCTCGCTGGTTTCTTCCTCTTGGGAGCAGTACTTC
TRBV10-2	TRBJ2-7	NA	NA	CASLTGYEQYF	TGCGCCAGCCTTACAGGATACGAGCAGTACTTC
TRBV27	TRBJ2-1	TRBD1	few	CASSHRGHEQFF	TGTGCCAGCAGCCACAGGGGTCATGAGCAGTTCTTC
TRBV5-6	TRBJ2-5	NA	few	CASSLVASLQETQYF	TGTGCCAGCAGCTTGGTGGCCAGTTTACAAGAGACCCAGTACTTC
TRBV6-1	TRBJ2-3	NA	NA	CASTDRSDTQYF	TGTGCCAGCACCGATCGATCAGATACGCAGTATTTT
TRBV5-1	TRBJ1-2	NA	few	CASSLDQDGYTF	TGCGCCAGCAGCTTGGACCAGGATGGCTACACCTTC
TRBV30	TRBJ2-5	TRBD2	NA	CAWSRGLAGVEETQYF	TGTGCCTGGTCGAGAGGACTAGCGGGGGTTGAAGAGACCCAGTACTTC
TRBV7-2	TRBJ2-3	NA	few	CASSSVGGSDTQYF	TGTGCCAGCAGCTCGGTCGGCGGGTCAGATACGCAGTATTTT
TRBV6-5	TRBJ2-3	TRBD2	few	CASSYSRGGGTDTQYF	TGTGCCAGCAGTTACTCGCGGGGGGGCGGCACAGATACGCAGTATTTT
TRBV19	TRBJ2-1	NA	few	CASSRGAHEQFF	TGTGCCAGTAGTAGGGGGGCCCATGAGCAGTTCTTC
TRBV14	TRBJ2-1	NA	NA	CASSQDRRMSSYNEQFF	TGTGCCAGCAGCCAAGATCGCCGGATGAGCTCCTACAATGAGCAGTTCTTC
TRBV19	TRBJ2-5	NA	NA	CASSTRTRETQYF	TGTGCCAGTAGTACTAGAACCCGAGAGACCCAGTACTTC
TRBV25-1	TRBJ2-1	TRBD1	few	CASSWAGGFSWNEQFF	TGTGCCAGCAGTTGGGCAGGGGGCTTTTCATGGAATGAGCAGTTCTTC
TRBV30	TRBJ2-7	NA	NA	CAWSTGEQYF	TGTGCCTGGAGTACAGGCGAGCAGTACTTC
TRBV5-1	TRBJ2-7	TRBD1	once	CASSLNHGQGGEQYF	TGCGCCAGCAGCTTAAACCATGGACAGGGAGGCGAGCAGTACTTC
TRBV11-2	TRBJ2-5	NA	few	CASSVGANQETQYF	TGTGCCAGCAGTGTGGGGGCTAACCAAGAGACCCAGTACTTC
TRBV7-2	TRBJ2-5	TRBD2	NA	CASSLGTSRETQYF	TGTGCCAGCAGCTTAGGGACTAGTCGGGAGACCCAGTACTTC
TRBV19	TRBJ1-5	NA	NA	CASSGARNQPQHF	TGTGCCAGTAGTGGGGCTCGCAATCAGCCCCAGCATTTT
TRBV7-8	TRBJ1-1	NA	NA	CASSLWGGRGTEAFF	TGTGCCAGCAGCTTATGGGGGGGCAGAGGCACTGAAGCTTTCTTT